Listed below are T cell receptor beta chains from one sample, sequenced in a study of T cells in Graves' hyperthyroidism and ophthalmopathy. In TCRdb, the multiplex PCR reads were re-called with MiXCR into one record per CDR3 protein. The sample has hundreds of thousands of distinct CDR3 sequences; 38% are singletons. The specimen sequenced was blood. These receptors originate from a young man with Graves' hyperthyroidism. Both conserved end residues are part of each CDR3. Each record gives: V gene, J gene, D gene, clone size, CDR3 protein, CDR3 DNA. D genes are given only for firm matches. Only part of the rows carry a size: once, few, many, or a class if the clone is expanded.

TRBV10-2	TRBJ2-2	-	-	CASRLLGAGELFF	TGTGCCAGCAGGCTCTTAGGGGCCGGGGAGCTGTTTTTT
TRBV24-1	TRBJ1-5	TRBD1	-	CATSDGTGYSNQPQHF	TGTGCCACCAGTGATGGGACAGGGTATAGCAATCAGCCCCAGCATTTT
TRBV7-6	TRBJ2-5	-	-	CASSAIGRETQYF	TGTGCCAGCAGCGCTATCGGGAGAGAGACCCAGTACTTC
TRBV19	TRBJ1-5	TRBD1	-	CASSYRGGIQPQHF	TGTGCCAGCAGCTACAGGGGAGGGATTCAGCCCCAGCATTTT
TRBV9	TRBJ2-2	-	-	CASSKGRTGTGELFF	TGTGCCAGCAGCAAGGGGAGGACGGGCACCGGGGAGCTGTTTTTT
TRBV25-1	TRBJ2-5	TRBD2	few	CASSLVTSGDQETQYF	TGTGCCAGCAGTTTAGTGACTAGCGGGGACCAAGAGACCCAGTACTTC
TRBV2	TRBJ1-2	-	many	CASSVEGLDSYTF	TGTGCCAGCAGTGTCGAGGGGCTGGATAGCTACACCTTC
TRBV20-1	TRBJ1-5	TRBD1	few	CSAKTGDQPQHF	TGCAGTGCTAAAACAGGGGATCAGCCCCAGCATTTT
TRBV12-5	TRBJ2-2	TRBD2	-	CASGLFLAGTTGELFF	TGTGCTAGTGGTTTGTTTCTAGCGGGGACCACCGGGGAGCTGTTTTTT
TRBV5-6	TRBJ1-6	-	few	CASSTFEPNSPLHF	TGTGCCAGCAGCACCTTCGAGCCCAATTCACCCCTCCACTTT
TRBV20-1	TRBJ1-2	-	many	CSARQGSQNYGYTF	TGCAGTGCTAGACAGGGTAGCCAGAACTATGGCTACACCTTC
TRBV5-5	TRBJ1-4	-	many	CASTMVSDEKLFF	TGTGCCAGCACGATGGTGTCGGACGAAAAACTGTTTTTT
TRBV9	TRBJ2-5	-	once	CASSVAGGAGGTQYF	TGTGCCAGCAGCGTAGCTGGGGGGGCAGGGGGGACCCAGTACTTC
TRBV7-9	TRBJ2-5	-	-	CASSQGRRVWETQYF	TGTGCCAGCAGCCAAGGACGCCGGGTATGGGAGACCCAGTACTTC
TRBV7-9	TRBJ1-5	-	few	CACSTGSRQPQHF	TGTGCCTGCTCCACAGGGTCGCGACAGCCCCAGCATTTT
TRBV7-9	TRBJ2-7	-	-	CASSSLAELNEQYF	TGTGCCAGCAGCTCCCTCGCGGAATTGAACGAGCAGTACTTC
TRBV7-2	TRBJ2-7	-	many	CASSLSTGVGYEQYF	TGTGCCAGCAGCTTATCCACCGGAGTTGGGTACGAGCAGTACTTC
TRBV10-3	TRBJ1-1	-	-	CATHRRGILTGTNNAEAFF	TGTGCCACCCACCGGCGGGGCATTCTGACCGGGACAAATAACGCCGAAGCTTTCTTT
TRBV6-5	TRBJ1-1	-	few	CASSYNGYTEAFF	TGTGCCAGCAGTTACAACGGGTACACTGAAGCTTTCTTT
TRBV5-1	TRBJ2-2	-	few	CASSLTPGHNTGELFF	TGCGCCAGCAGCCTTACTCCGGGACATAACACCGGGGAGCTGTTTTTT
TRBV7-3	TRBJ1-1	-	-	CASSPRTRTEAFF	TGTGCCAGCAGCCCTCGGACGAGGACTGAAGCTTTCTTT
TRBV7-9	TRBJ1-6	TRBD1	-	CASSPRALGQGSSYNSPLHF	TGTGCCAGCAGCCCCCGGGCCTTGGGACAGGGGAGCTCCTATAATTCACCCCTCCACTTT
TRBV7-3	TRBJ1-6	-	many	CASSAGTPVYNSPLHF	TGTGCCAGCAGCGCCGGGACACCCGTCTATAATTCACCCCTCCACTTT
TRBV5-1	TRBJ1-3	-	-	CASSFRATGGNTIYF	TGTGCCAGCAGCTTCCGGGCTACAGGAGGAAACACCATATATTTT